A single TCR beta chain is shown here with its context. The sample comes from a study of blood T cell repertoires in COVID-19. Study processing details: Nucleated cell counts were estimated from reference gene primer amplification. The method was immunoSEQ multiplex PCR; TCRdb's version includes in-frame clones alone and lacks a portion of them. V and J calls and clone size are copied from that table; D and trimming were computed from the DNA. Among approximately 410,000 clones listed, 70% to 90% were seen once. This receptor was identified in a woman in her twenties or thirties with active or convalescent COVID-19. Sequenced: peripheral blood.

The CDR3 region has the DNA TGCGCCAGCAGCTTGGGGCAGGGGGCTTCAGATACGCAGTATTTT. The encoded protein is CASSLGQGASDTQYF. This sequence joins TRBV5-1 and TRBJ2-3, with TRBD1 matching over 8 bases. The ends lost 0 bases at V and 4 bases at J; junction bases unmatched: 4. This CDR3 is built from 15 residues. Germline V gives CDR1 SGHRS, CDR2 YFSETQ. Drawing the rest from reference TRBV5-1 and TRBJ2-3, the complete variable domain is KAGVTQTPRYLIKTRGQQVTLSCSPISGHRSVSWYQQTPGQGLQFLFEYFSETQRNKGNFPGRFSGRQFSNSRSEMNVSTLELGDSALYLCASSLGQGASDTQYFGPGTRLTVL.